The 6 T cell receptor beta chains listed next were all sequenced from one sample in a study of blood T cells in healthy people across ages. PCR was performed a second time for about 7 to 12 cycles using a sample-barcoded 5' primer and a J-beta primer mix. MiXCR was run by TCRdb on the 5' RACE reads, yielding one entry per CDR3 protein. The data contain a few hundred thousand distinct CDR3 sequences, approximately 51% of them singletons. The sample comprised blood. These receptors all come from a man between 60 and 75 years old in good health.

The rearrangement links TRBV20-1 to TRBJ2-1; 12 bases align to TRBD1. Germline V lookup: CDR1 DFQATT, CDR2 SNEGSKA (reference sequence). The CDR3 sequence is 17 residues long. V gave up 0 bases and J gave up 1 base; unmatched junction bases: 4. The CDR3 is CSARDGDRGPSYNEQFF. CDR3 bases: TGCAGTGCTAGAGATGGGGACAGGGGGCCATCCTACAATGAGCAGTTCTTC.

V gene TRBV24-1 combines with J gene TRBJ2-7, with D perhaps TRBD1 (6 bases). The CDR3 is 14 residues long. V was trimmed by 2 bases and J by 3 bases, leaving 10 bases between them. From germline, CDR1 is KGHDR and CDR2 SFDVKD. CDR3 region: CATSDSRTVYEQYF. CDR3 DNA sequence: TGTGCCACCAGTGATTCCAGGACAGTCTACGAGCAGTACTTC.

This sequence joins TRBV9 and TRBJ2-2, with D uncertain. CDR1 is SGDLS, CDR2 YYNGEE, per germline. The CDR3 is made up of 14 amino acids. V was cut by 0 bases and J by 3 bases, with 6 bases left in between. The CDR3 sequence is CASSVARYTGELFF. For the CDR3, the DNA is TGTGCCAGCAGCGTAGCGCGGTACACCGGGGAGCTGTTTTTT.

In nucleotides, the CDR3 is TGTGCCAGCGCAATTACAGGGGGGTACACTGAAGCTTTCTTT. This translates into CASAITGGYTEAFF. The rearrangement joins TRBV14 to TRBJ1-1; 8 positions agree with TRBD1. Germline trimming cut 8 bases from V and 3 bases from J; bases unmatched to any gene: 8. The CDR3 extends over 14 amino acids. Germline CDR1 reads SGHDN; CDR2 reads FVKESK.

This clonotype has a single count. The rearrangement links TRBV15 to TRBJ2-7; the D gene is possibly TRBD1 (6 bases). In germline, CDR1 is LNHNV, CDR2 YYDKDF (reference sequence). Trimming removed 0 bases at V and 2 bases at J, with 14 bases between. The CDR3 totals 16 residues. The CDR3 is CATSRDTGFPPYEQYF. Written as DNA, the CDR3 is TGTGCCACCAGCAGAGACACAGGGTTCCCCCCCTACGAGCAGTACTTC.

This sequence joins TRBV4-2 and TRBJ2-3; D gene ambiguous. The CDR3 sequence is 15 residues long. Germline lookup yields CDR1 LGHNA and CDR2 YNFKEQ. Trimming removed 0 bases at V and 0 bases at J, with 7 bases between. The CDR3 loop is CASSQDGKSTDTQYF. The CDR3 DNA reads TGTGCCAGCAGCCAAGATGGGAAGAGCACAGATACGCAGTATTTT.